The following is a T cell receptor beta chain sequence with its context. Its specificity is not known. This sample was included in a study of vaccination and CD4 T cells after COVID-19. Treatment given: approximately nine-day PBMC culture with coronavirus spike peptide pools or control peptides (ViraFEST assay). US Alpha, Beta and Delta variants postdated the positive PCR dates, which ran from March to December 2020. Trimming took 3 bases from V and 3 from J; bases not matched to a gene: 6. CDR3 length: 14 residues. Germline loops: CDR1 DFQATT, CDR2 SNEGSKA (reference sequence). Cultured CD4+ T-cell DNA underwent Oncomine TCR Beta short-read sequencing. TCRdb re-analysed the PCR reads in MiXCR, keeping a single row per CDR3 protein. The data contain roughly 13,000 distinct CDR3 sequences, roughly three fifths of them singletons.

This receptor was identified in a human donor who had recovered from COVID-19. The sequenced material came from CD4+ T cells from blood, cultured in vitro. This chain uses TRBV20-1 with TRBJ1-2; 8 bases match TRBD1. The CDR3 coding sequence is TGCAGTGCTAGGAACAGGGGGAATGACTATGGCTACACCTTC. It is translated as CSARNRGNDYGYTF.